This TCR beta chain was obtained from a study of T cell responses to AZD1222 COVID-19 vaccine. Study results and limitations: The CD4 TCRs associated with vaccination extended across spike and predominated at 160-218 and 743-854. As reported, nearly half of all spike-specific TCRs target variant regions that are unmutated. Only after the peak T cell response were repertoires sampled.

Sequenced by immunoSEQ multiplex PCR; TCRdb stores in-frame clones only, minus some. This repertoire shows about 79,000 clones, around 82% found once; its top ten account for approximately 22%. This clone was observed once. What it recognizes is unknown. CDR3 length: 13 amino acids. Looked up from germline, CDR1 is SGHRS and CDR2 is YFSETQ. With 7 bases removed from V and 0 bases from J, the gap between germline ends came to 8 bases. The receptor comes from an adult in good health. J is TRBJ1-3 and V is TRBV5-1, with D hard to call. Sequenced here: peripheral blood, sampled on day 0 of AZD1222 vaccination. The CDR3 coding sequence is TGCGCCAGCGGGCTATCCTCTGGAAACACCATATATTTT. This encodes CASGLSSGNTIYF. Full variable domain (outside the CDR3, taken from reference TRBV5-1 and TRBJ1-3): KAGVTQTPRYLIKTRGQQVTLSCSPISGHRSVSWYQQTPGQGLQFLFEYFSETQRNKGNFPGRFSGRQFSNSRSEMNVSTLELGDSALYLCASGLSSGNTIYFGEGSWLTVV.